This TCR beta chain was identified during a study of blood T cells in healthy people across ages (dated by TCRdb to the mid-2010s). Background for the entire study: In model experiments, template switching captured roughly one uniquely barcoded TCR beta cDNA molecule for every two T cells. Using the same blood draw, the study looked at two additional independent replicas of 1 million unique cDNA reads for two donors, one aged 18 to 29 and the other aged 80 or older. To track age-related changes in TCR beta repertoire diversity, the study relied on deep sequencing normalized with unique cDNA molecular identifiers. Four age groups were formed from the donors: young (average approximately 17 years), middle-aged (approximately 40), aged (62) and long-lived (around 80). Beyond this particular receptor, the publication reports: Since profiling was done on bulk unsorted PBMCs, naive and antigen-experienced compartments could not be conclusively compared. Estimates of total diversity from one million sequenced T cells were regarded as lower bounds and underestimates. As age increased, observed TCR beta diversity per million T cells dropped in a roughly linear way, and a significant reduction was already evident by age approximately 40. Observed TCR beta diversity correlated strongly with the percentage of naive T cells measured by flow cytometry. Compared with the aged group, the long-lived group had more naive CD4+ T cells, fewer expanded clones and increased TCR diversity, suggesting age selection. Donor CMV infection status was unknown, potentially confounding age-related changes in expanded clonotypes.

Deletion took 2 bases off V and 4 bases off J, with a span of 9 bases between the germline ends. Based on the germline V gene (reference sequence), the CDR1 and CDR2 sequences are LNHNV and YYDKDF. Counted from cysteine to phenylalanine, this CDR3 has 14 amino acids. The CDR3 DNA has 42 bases and is translated from base 1. To prepare the library, 5' RACE was applied. TCRdb names Illumina HiSeq 2500 as the instrument used. A second PCR of about 7 to 12 cycles was performed with a sample-barcoded 5' primer and a J-beta primer mix. A unique molecular identifier was introduced onto each TCR beta cDNA molecule by a template-switch 5' adaptor carrying 12 random nucleotides. Each sample yielded at least 2.5 million CDR3-containing paired-end reads. All of the RNA was converted into first-strand cDNA using the Mint cDNA synthesis kit, with a TRBC-specific oligonucleotide serving as the primer. All cDNA was treated with uracil-DNA glycosylase and then went through a first 18-cycle PCR with the universal primers M1SS and BC2_uni_R. The authors' analysis ran thus. Normalization of each sample was performed by random selection of 1 million high-quality reads, each carrying a distinct molecular identifier. Reads sharing molecular identifiers were discarded rather than binned into consensus sequences. CDR3 identification, clonotype clustering and error correction used MiTCR with a Q25 quality threshold and the strictest error-elimination algorithm. A nonparametric unseen species model using Euler transformation provided a lower-bound estimate of total TCR beta diversity. The public reads were reprocessed in TCRdb via fastp at Q25 and MiXCR, keeping in-frame beta chains. Records with the same CDR3 protein are collapsed into one entry carrying the most frequent genes and DNA. The authors' filters were not applied to this entry. Present in this sample are 450,000 to 650,000 distinct CDR3 sequences, less than 25% of which were seen just once. The top ten hold under 9% of the sample.

In the case of this clonotype: Its antigen is not yet known. Per-base qualities were not stored, and no clone one base away is much larger.

The roughly 39 donors, aged about 6 to 95 years, were systemically healthy Caucasian individuals from Russia. Ten milliliters of peripheral blood were drawn from each donor into EDTA-treated Vacutainer tubes. Ficoll-Paque density-gradient centrifugation was used to isolate PBMCs, with at least 7 million per sample. Total RNA, at least 6 micrograms per sample, was extracted from PBMCs with Trizol reagent. The percentages of naive CD45RAhigh/CD27high T cells were determined by flow cytometry on a PBMC aliquot from every donor. This sample also appeared in a second study, on T cells of mothers and their children. As the second paper documents: Nine systemically healthy Caucasian individuals served as donors, namely three mothers together with their six children. cDNA synthesis consumed the entire amount of extracted RNA, loaded at 1.5 ug RNA in each 15 ul reaction. In the second PCR, the M1S primer added sample barcodes and 2-4 random nucleotides. Each mother yielded over 8.5 million TCR beta CDR3 reads and each child 3 million to 3.5 million reads. TCR recombination output is similarly shaped by thymic selection in related and unrelated pairs, with a minor effect exerted by inherited differences. Normalized repertoire overlap in related mother-child pairs was always slightly higher than in unrelated mother-child pairs, but the difference was never significant. No persistent microchimeric T cell clones were detected, at a sensitivity of approximately 100 clones per million clonotypes. The study used deep NGS to compare TCR beta repertoires of mothers and children, seeking features distinguishing related mother-child pairs from unrelated individuals. Mothers averaged approximately 40 +/- 4 years of age and children averaged approximately 11 +/- 4 years. After adapter ligation was performed with NEBNext reagents, the libraries were sequenced on an Illumina HiSeq 2000 with 100+100 nt paired-end reads. To prevent cross-contamination, the mother and child libraries were prepared a month apart and were sequenced in separate runs. Between about 500,000 and 2,300,000 distinct TCR beta clonotypes were identified per donor. Naive TCR beta clonotypes were estimated from low-frequency clonotypes matched to each donor's FACS-determined naive share, without sorting.

The chain was built from TRBV15 and TRBJ1-3, with no confident D gene call. The source is a boy younger than 18 in good health. The specimen was blood. The CDR3: CATSRSAAGNTIYF. The DNA sequence is given as TGTGCCACCAGCAGATCGGCCGCCGGAAACACCATATATTTT.